This record looks at one TCR beta chain sequence and its context. No antigen is known for it. This sample is drawn from a study of STAT5B mutations in CD4+ large granular lymphocyte leukemia. Study-wide results and caveats: Without HLA matching, higher CD4+ than CD8+ T-LGLL clonality could reflect small sample size. Compared with healthy controls (2/35), patient top clones favored TRBV06 (8/27).

This was a survey-level run. Libraries were prepared by immunoSEQ multiplex PCR; TCRdb keeps only in-frame clonotypes and omits some of them. The sample includes about 40,000 clones, roughly four fifths seen only once; the top ten take 3.5% to 4%. Trimming removed 2 bases from V and 4 bases from J, with 14 bases in between. Per the germline V gene, CDR1 is MNHEY and CDR2 is SVGAGI. The CDR3 has 15 amino acids. The genes are TRBV6-5 and TRBJ1-2; no reliable D call. This sequence originates from a human donor in good health. Sequenced input: CD4+ T cells from blood buffy coats. CDR3 sequence: CASSYRTVGGYGYTF. The CDR3 bases are TGTGCCAGCAGTTACCGGACGGTCGGTGGCTATGGCTACACCTTC.